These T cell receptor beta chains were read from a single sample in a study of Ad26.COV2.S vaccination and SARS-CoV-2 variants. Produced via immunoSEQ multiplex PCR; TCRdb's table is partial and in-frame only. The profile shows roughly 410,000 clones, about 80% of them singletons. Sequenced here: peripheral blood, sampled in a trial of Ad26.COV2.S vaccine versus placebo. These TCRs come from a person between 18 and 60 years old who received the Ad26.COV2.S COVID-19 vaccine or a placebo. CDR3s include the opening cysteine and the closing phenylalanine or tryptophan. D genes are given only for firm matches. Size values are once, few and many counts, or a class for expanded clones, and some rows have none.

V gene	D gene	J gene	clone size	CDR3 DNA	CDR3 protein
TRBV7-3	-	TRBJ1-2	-	TGTGCCAGCAGCTTAAGTCAGGAGGTCGGCTACACCTTC	CASSLSQEVGYTF
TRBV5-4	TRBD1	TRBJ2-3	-	TGTGCCAGCCCAGACAGGGTCTCAGATACGCAGTATTTT	CASPDRVSDTQYF
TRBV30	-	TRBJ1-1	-	TGTGCCTGGAGCCGACCGGGACGGAGCACTGAAGCTTTCTTT	CAWSRPGRSTEAFF
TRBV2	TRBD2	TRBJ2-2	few	TGTGCCAGCAGTGGGGGAAGGGGCAAGCGGGAGCGTGGCGGGGAGCTGTTTTTT	CASSGGRGKRERGGELFF
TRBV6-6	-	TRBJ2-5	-	TGTGCCAGCACGGGGGAGACCCAGTACTTC	CASTGETQYF
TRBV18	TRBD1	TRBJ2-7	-	TGTGCCAGCTCACCATTGGACAGGGGGAACGAGCAGTACTTC	CASSPLDRGNEQYF
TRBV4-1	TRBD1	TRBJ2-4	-	TGCGCCAGCAGCCCAGGTCTCCGGGACAGGTTTTTAAACATTCAGTACTTC	CASSPGLRDRFLNIQYF
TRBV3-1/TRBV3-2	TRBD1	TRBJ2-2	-	TGTGCCAGCGCCTTCCCGGGACAGGGGGCCGGGGAGCTGTTTTTT	CASAFPGQGAGELFF
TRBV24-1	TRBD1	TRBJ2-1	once	TGTGCCACCAGTGGTCCTCACAGGGGGATCAATGAGCAGTTCTTC	CATSGPHRGINEQFF
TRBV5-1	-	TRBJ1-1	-	TGCGCCAGCAGCCGGGAGGGAAACACTGAAGCTTTCTTT	CASSREGNTEAFF
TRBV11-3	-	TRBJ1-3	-	TGTGCCAGCAGCTTAGGGGGATTACCTGGAAACACCATATATTTT	CASSLGGLPGNTIYF
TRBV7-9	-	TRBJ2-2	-	TGTGCCAGCATCCTCTCGGGCCTCGCCGGGGAGCTGTTTTTT	CASILSGLAGELFF
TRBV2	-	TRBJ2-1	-	TGTGCCAGCGAGGCGGTCGGCGGGACCCCCTGGGATGAGCAGTTCTTC	CASEAVGGTPWDEQFF
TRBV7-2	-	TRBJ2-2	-	TGTGCCAGCTACGGGGCCGGGGAGCTGTTTTTT	CASYGAGELFF
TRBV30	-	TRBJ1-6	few	TGTGCCTGGAGTGTCGTCGGGGGGAATTCACCCCTCCACTTT	CAWSVVGGNSPLHF
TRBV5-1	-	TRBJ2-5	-	TGCGCCAGCAGCTACGGACGGGCCCATCAAGAGACCCAGTACTTC	CASSYGRAHQETQYF
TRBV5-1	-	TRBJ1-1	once	TGCGCCAGCAGCTTGGGTGGTTGGGGAAACACTGAAGCTTTCTTT	CASSLGGWGNTEAFF
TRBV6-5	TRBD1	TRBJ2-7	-	TGTGCCAGCAGTTACTCATCGGTCAGGGGGAACGAGCAGTACTTC	CASSYSSVRGNEQYF
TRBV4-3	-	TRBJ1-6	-	TGCGCCAGCAGCCTAGAGCAGGGACATTATAATTCACCCCTCCACTTT	CASSLEQGHYNSPLHF
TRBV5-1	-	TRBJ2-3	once	TGCGCCAGCAGCTTGGGGGTCCGGGGAAGCACAGATACGCAGTATTTT	CASSLGVRGSTDTQYF
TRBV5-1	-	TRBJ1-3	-	TGCGCCAGCAGCTTCCCCGGAAACACCATATATTTT	CASSFPGNTIYF
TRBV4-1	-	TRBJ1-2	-	TGCGCCAGCCGAAATCCCCCTTCAGGGGATGGCTACACCTTC	CASRNPPSGDGYTF
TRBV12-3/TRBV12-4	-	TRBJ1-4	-	TGTGCCAGCAGTTTAGTTGCGAGGAAACTGTTTTTT	CASSLVARKLFF
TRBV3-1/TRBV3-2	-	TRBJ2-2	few	TGTGCCAGCAGCCAAGATATCAGGGTTAACACCGGGGAGCTGTTTTTT	CASSQDIRVNTGELFF
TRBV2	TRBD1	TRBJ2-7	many	TGTGCCAGCGGAGCCCGCCGACAGGGGATGGACTTC	CASGARRQGMDF
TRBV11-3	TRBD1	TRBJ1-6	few	TGTGCCAGCAGCTTCGGACAGGAACCATCTAATTCACCCCTCCACTTT	CASSFGQEPSNSPLHF
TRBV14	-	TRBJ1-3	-	TGTGCCAGCAGCCTCTGGGCTGGGGGCTCTGGAAACACCATATATTTT	CASSLWAGGSGNTIYF
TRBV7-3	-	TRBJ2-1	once	TGTGCCAGCAGCTTAACTTTTGATGGGTTCAATGAGCAGTTCTTC	CASSLTFDGFNEQFF
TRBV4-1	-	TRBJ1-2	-	TGCGCCAGCAGCCTTCGACCGGGAGGTGTCTATGGCTACACCTTC	CASSLRPGGVYGYTF
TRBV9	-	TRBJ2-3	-	TGTGCCAGCAGCGTATTCCGGACTCAAAACACAGATACGCAGTATTTT	CASSVFRTQNTDTQYF
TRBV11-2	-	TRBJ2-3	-	TGTGCCAGCCAACGGTCCCAGGGCACAGATACGCAGTATTTT	CASQRSQGTDTQYF
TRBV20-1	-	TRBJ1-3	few	TGCAGTGCTAGGACTGGAAACACCATATATTTT	CSARTGNTIYF
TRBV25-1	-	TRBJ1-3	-	TGTGCCAGCAGTGAATTGTGGGGAAACACCATATATTTT	CASSELWGNTIYF
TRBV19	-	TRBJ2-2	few	TGTGCCAGTAGGGTCCTGGGGTCCGGTAACACCGGGGAGCTGTTTTTT	CASRVLGSGNTGELFF
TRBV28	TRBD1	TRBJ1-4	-	TGTGCCAGCAGTTCCCTTACAGGGGCAAGAGGTGAAAAACTGTTTTTT	CASSSLTGARGEKLFF
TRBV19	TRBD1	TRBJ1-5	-	TGTGCCAGTACCCACTCTAGGCGGAGGGGGCAACAGCCCCAGCATTTT	CASTHSRRRGQQPQHF
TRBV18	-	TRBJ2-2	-	TGTGCCAGCTCACCCTTCGATAGGGAGCTGTTTTTT	CASSPFDRELFF
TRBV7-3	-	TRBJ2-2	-	TGTGCCAGCAGCTTAAACACCGGGGAGCTGTTTTTT	CASSLNTGELFF
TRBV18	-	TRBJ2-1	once	TGTGCCAGCTCACCCTTGCTGGGGAAGACAGACAATGAGCAGTTCTTC	CASSPLLGKTDNEQFF
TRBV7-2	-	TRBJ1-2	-	TGTGCCAGCAGCTTAGCCATGACAGCCTATGGCTACACCTTC	CASSLAMTAYGYTF
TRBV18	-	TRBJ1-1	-	TGTGCCAGCTCAGGGCTGACCACTGAAGCTTTCTTT	CASSGLTTEAFF
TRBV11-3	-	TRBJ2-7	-	TGTGCCAGCAGCTTGGGGGCAGGGGTTTCGTACGAGCAGTACTTC	CASSLGAGVSYEQYF
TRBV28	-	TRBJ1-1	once	TGTGCCAGCAGTTTAAGGGGGGACACTGAAGCTTTCTTT	CASSLRGDTEAFF
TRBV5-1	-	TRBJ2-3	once	TGCGCCAGCAGCTTGTCGAGGGGGCGGGAGAAGACAGATACGCAGTATTTT	CASSLSRGREKTDTQYF
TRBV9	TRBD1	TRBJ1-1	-	TGTGCCAGCAGCGTAGTAGCAGGGGGGGACACTGAAGCTTTCTTT	CASSVVAGGDTEAFF
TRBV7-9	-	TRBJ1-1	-	TGTGCCAGCAGTTTGGGGTTGGGGGCGACTGAAGCTTTCTTT	CASSLGLGATEAFF
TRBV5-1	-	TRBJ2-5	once	TGCGCCAGCAGCTCTACAGGGAGCGGGGAGACCCAGTACTTC	CASSSTGSGETQYF
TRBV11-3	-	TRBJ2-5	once	TGTGCCAGCAGCTTAGATCGGAGAGAGACCCAGTACTTC	CASSLDRRETQYF
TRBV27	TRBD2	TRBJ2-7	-	TGTGCCAGCAGGGGTCGGACTAGCGGGGCCTACGAGCAGTACTTC	CASRGRTSGAYEQYF
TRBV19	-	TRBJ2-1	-	TGTGCCAGTAGTATTCTAGGAGACTCCCTACTCTTC	CASSILGDSLLF
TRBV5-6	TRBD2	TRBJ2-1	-	TGTGCCAGCAGCACCGGGACTAGCGGGAGACAGCAGTTCTTC	CASSTGTSGRQQFF
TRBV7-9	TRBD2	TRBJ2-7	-	TGTGCCAGCAGCTTACTAGCGGGGGGGCGGTACGAGCAGTACTTC	CASSLLAGGRYEQYF
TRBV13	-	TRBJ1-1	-	TGTGCCAGCAGCTTCCACACCCGGACAGATATGAACACTGAAGCTTTCTTT	CASSFHTRTDMNTEAFF
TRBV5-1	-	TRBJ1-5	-	TGCGCCAGCCCCATGGTAAGCGAAGGGGTGAATCAGCCCCAGCATTTT	CASPMVSEGVNQPQHF
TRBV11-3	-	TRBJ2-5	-	TGTGCCAGCAGCTCCAGGGTTCAGGAGACCCAGTACTTC	CASSSRVQETQYF
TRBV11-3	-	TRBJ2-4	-	TGTGCCAGCAGCTTAGGGGTCATAGCCAAAAACATTCAGTACTTC	CASSLGVIAKNIQYF
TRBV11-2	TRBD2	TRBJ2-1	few	TGTGCCAGCACTTCAGCGGGAGAGGGCGAGCAGTTCTTC	CASTSAGEGEQFF
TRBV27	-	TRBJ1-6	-	TGTGCCAGCAGTTTATTACAGGGCAATTCACCCCTCCACTTT	CASSLLQGNSPLHF